This T cell receptor beta chain stems from a study of vaccination effects on CD4 cells after COVID-19. Some clones are missing from TCRdb's copy, which holds only in-frame ones; the method was immunoSEQ multiplex PCR. Altogether approximately 23,000 clones are present, almost 70% being singletons, with the ten largest covering more than 9%. Antigen-specific CD4+ T cells were expanded with viral peptide pools in the ViraFEST assay before sequencing. With roughly 9 days of culture completed, CD4+ T cells were isolated. Vaccinated participants had no history of SARS-CoV-2 infection and tested negative for nucleocapsid antibodies. This clone was counted only a few times. Antigen unknown. The sequenced sample was CD4+ T cells from PBMCs cultured with HCoV-NL63 spike peptides, obtained before COVID-19 vaccination. The sequence derives from a human donor who received a COVID-19 vaccine.

The CDR3 nucleotides are TGTGCCAGCAGCGTAGCGACTGGAGGACTTTACAATGAGCAGTTCTTC. Its translation is CASSVATGGLYNEQFF. The genes are TRBV9 and TRBJ2-1; maybe TRBD2 (5 bases). CDR3 length: 16 residues. Between the trimmed V and J ends, which lost 0 bases and 4 bases, there was a span of 14 bases. The V gene's germline CDR1 is SGDLS and CDR2 YYNGEE.